This T cell receptor (beta chain) was retrieved from a study of T cells after yellow fever vaccination. The study's findings and limits: The secondary response showed a weaker magnitude and a faster peak, day 5 versus 15. Some clonotypes were seen in both the CD4 and the CD8 compartments. These made up a small share and likely arose from convergent recombination.

Comment on this clonotype: The antigen is undetermined.

The germline CDR1 and CDR2 sequences are MGHDK and SYGVNS. Trimming cost V 7 bases and J 0 bases, with 14 bases left between them. This CDR3 is 15 amino acids long. TCRdb reprocessed the 5' RACE reads via MiXCR and lists one record per CDR3 protein. The repertoire includes some 220,000 distinct CDR3 sequences, 2.5% to 3.5% of them detected once, and 2.5% to 3.5% sits in the top ten. The input for sequencing was CD4+ T cells sorted from PBMCs, taken 10 days after the yellow fever booster vaccination. This clonotype originated in a man younger than 35 who received the YFV17D yellow fever vaccine. This rearrangement joins TRBV25-1 to TRBJ2-3; no clear D. The CDR3 spells CASTPSPGSTDTQYF. For the CDR3, the DNA is TGTGCCAGCACCCCCAGCCCCGGTAGCACAGATACGCAGTATTTT.